This paragraph reports one T cell receptor beta chain. Antigen unknown. This record belongs to a study of graft-versus-host responses after intestinal transplantation. Study context: The study gave all recipients anti-thymocyte globulin induction, then tacrolimus and steroids for about three years. General study findings and limits: Subjects displaying graft-donor T cell macrochimerism possessed elevated graft-versus-host to host-versus-graft clonal ratios inside allografts. Recipient marrow harbored GvH clones, some of which surfaced first in ileum or blood.

Clones were sequenced by immunoSEQ multiplex PCR, and TCRdb holds only the in-frame ones, with some missing. The table shows around 120,000 clones, with about 95% occurring only once. The CDR3 sequence is 15 residues long. Germline trimming cut 5 bases from V and 1 base from J; bases unmatched to any gene: 7. The V gene's germline CDR1 is MDHEN and CDR2 SYDVKM. This specimen consisted of unstimulated CD8+ T cells sorted from spleen or lymph node cells, obtained before intestinal transplant. This chain joins TRBV28 and TRBJ2-5, with 7 bases lining up with TRBD1. This TCR was sampled from a human donor who received an intestinal transplant. CDR3 residues: CASSPGTEIQETQYF. Written as DNA, the CDR3 is TGTGCCAGCAGTCCGGGGACAGAAATCCAAGAGACCCAGTACTTC.